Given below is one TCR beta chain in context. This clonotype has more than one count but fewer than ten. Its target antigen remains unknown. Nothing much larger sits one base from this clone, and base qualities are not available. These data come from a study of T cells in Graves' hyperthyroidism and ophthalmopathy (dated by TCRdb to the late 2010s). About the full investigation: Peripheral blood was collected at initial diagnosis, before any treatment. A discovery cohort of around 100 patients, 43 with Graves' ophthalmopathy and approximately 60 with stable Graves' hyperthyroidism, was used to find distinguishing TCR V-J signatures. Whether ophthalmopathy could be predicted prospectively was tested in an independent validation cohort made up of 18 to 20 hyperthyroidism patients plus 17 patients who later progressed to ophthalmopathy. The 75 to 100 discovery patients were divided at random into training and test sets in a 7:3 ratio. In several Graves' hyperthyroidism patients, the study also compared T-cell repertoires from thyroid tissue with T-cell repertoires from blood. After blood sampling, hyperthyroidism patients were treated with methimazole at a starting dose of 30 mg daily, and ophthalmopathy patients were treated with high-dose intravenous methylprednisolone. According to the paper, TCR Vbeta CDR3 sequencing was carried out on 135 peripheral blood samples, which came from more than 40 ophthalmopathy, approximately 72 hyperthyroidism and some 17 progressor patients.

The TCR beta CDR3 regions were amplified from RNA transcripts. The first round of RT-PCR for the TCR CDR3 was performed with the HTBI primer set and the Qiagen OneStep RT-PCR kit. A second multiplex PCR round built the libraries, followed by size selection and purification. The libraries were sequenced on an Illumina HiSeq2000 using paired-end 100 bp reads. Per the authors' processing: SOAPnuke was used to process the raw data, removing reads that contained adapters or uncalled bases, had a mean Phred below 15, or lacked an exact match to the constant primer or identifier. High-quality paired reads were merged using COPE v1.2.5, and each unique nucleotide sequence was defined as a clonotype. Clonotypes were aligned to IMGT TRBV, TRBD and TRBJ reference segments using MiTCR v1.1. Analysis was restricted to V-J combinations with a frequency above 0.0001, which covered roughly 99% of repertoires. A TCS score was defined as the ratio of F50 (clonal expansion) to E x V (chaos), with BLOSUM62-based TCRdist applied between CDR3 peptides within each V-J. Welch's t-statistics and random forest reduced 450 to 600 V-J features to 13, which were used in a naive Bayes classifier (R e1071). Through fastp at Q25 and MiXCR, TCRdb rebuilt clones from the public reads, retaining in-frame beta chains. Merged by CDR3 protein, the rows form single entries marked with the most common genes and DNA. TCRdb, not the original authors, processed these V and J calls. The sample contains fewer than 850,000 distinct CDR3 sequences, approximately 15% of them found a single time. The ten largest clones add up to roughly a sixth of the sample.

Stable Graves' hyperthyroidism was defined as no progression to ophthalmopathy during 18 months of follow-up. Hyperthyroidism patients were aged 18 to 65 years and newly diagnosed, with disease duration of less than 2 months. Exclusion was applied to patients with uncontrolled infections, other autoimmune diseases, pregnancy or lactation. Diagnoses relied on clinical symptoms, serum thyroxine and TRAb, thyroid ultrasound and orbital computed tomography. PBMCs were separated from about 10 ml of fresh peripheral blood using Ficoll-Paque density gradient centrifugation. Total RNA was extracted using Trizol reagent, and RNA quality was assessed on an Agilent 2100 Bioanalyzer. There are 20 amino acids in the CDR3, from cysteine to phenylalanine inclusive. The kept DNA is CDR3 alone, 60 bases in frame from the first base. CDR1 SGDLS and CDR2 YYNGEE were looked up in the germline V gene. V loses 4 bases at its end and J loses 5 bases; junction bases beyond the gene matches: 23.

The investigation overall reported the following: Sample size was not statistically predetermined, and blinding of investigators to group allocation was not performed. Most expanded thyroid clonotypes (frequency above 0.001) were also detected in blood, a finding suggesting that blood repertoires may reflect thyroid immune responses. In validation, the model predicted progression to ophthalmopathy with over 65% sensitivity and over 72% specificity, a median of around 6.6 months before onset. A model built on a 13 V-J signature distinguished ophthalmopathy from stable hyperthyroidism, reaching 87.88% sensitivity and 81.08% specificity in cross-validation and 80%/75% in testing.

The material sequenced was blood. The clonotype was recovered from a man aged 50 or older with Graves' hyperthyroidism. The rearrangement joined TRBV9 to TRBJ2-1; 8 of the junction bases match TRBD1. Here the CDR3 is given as CASSIPQGAETQVGHNEQFF. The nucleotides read TGTGCCAGCAGCATACCCCAGGGGGCCGAAACCCAGGTTGGGCACAATGAGCAGTTCTTC.